The 27 T cell receptor beta chains below all came from one sample that was sequenced in a study of T cells in Graves' hyperthyroidism and ophthalmopathy. Amplification yielded TCR beta CDR3 regions, with RNA transcripts as the source. Carried out on the TCR CDR3, a first-round RT-PCR used the HTBI primer set. TCRdb re-analysed the multiplex PCR reads in MiXCR, keeping a single row per CDR3 protein. The data contain approximately 300,000 distinct CDR3 sequences, 15% to 20% of them seen just once; the ten biggest clones take up approximately 60%. Sequencing used blood. The receptors come from a woman aged 55-70 years with Graves' ophthalmopathy.

The table lists this clonotype with a few counts. A read error may produce the germline difference seen at one junction end. This sequence joins TRBV20-1 and TRBJ1-3; D is perhaps TRBD1 (5 bases). The length of the CDR3 is 14 residues. From germline, CDR1 is DFQATT and CDR2 SNEGSKA (reference sequence). The CDR3 DNA sequence: TGCAGTGCCTCTGGGGGGAACTCTGGAAACACCATAAATTTT. This sequence encodes CSASGGNSGNTINF.

This clonotype was detected many times. The rearrangement links TRBV24-1 to TRBJ2-2, with no clear D. The CDR3 is 15 amino acids. V dropped 2 bases and J dropped 4 bases, with 10 bases sitting between them. From germline, CDR1 is KGHDR and CDR2 SFDVKD. The CDR3 spells CATSDSSLTTGELFF. The CDR3 nucleotides are TGTGCCACCAGTGATTCAAGTTTAACCACCGGGGAGCTGTTTTTT.

Many counts were recorded for this clonotype. This chain uses TRBV12-3 or TRBV12-4 with TRBJ2-3; TRBD1 might be the D (6 bases). The CDR3 has 14 residues. The ends were cut back, 6 bases at V and 4 bases at J, with 14 bases in the middle. The CDR3 nucleotides read TGTGCCAGCAGCAAACAGGGTGGGGCAGATACGCAGTATTTT. Translation gives CASSKQGGADTQYF.

The chain uses TRBV18 and TRBJ2-4; D call uncertain. The CDR3 sequence is 16 residues long. The germline gives CDR1 KGHSH, CDR2 LQKENI. Trimming pared 3 bases from V and 0 bases from J, leaving 12 bases between. CDR3 nucleotides: TGTGCCAGCTCACCCAAGGACGCACTAGCCAAAAACATTCAGTACTTC. Encoded protein: CASSPKDALAKNIQYF. The complete variable domain, with remaining parts taken from reference TRBV18 and TRBJ2-4, reads NAGVMQNPRHLVRRRGQEARLRCSPMKGHSHVYWYRQLPEEGLKFMVYLQKENIIDESGMPKERFSAEFPKEGPSILRIQQVVRGDSAAYFCASSPKDALAKNIQYFGAGTRLSVL.

This clonotype was counted between two and nine times. The chain combines TRBV5-4 with TRBJ2-1; 10 positions agree with TRBD1. V was clipped by 5 bases and J by 5 bases; unmatched bases: 13. CDR3 length: 17 residues. CDR1 SGHNT and CDR2 YYREEE come from the germline V gene (reference sequence). The CDR3 region has the DNA TGTGCCAGCAGAACCAGACTCCGGGACAGGGGAAACAATGAGCAGTTCTTC. This sequence encodes CASRTRLRDRGNNEQFF.

As regards this clonotype: This CDR3 is missing its conserved last phenylalanine or tryptophan, likely due to a read error. The J gene is TRBJ1-6, the V gene TRBV7-2; D not resolved. Germline CDR1 and CDR2: SGHTA and FQGNSA. The CDR3 consists of 14 residues. V was trimmed by 5 bases and J by 3 bases, leaving 8 bases between them. The CDR3 loop is CASSHDGYNSPLHL. For the CDR3, the DNA is TGTGCCAGCAGCCATGACGGCTATAATTCACCCCTCCACCTT.

Details on this clonotype: This may arise from a read error, as a much more abundant clone is one base away. V usage is TRBV30 and J usage is TRBJ2-7; D is perhaps TRBD2 (6 bases). The CDR3 sequence is 12 residues long. V was clipped by 0 bases and J by 9 bases, with 12 bases between them. CDR1 is GTSNPN and CDR2 is SVGIG in the germline V gene (reference sequence). The CDR3 DNA sequence: TGTGCCTGGAGTGTCGGAGGGGCGGTGCAGTACTTC. It yields the protein CAWSVGGAVQYF. The full variable domain, in which reference TRBV30 and TRBJ2-7 provide the parts outside the CDR3, is SQTIHQWPATLVQPVGSPLSLECTVEGTSNPNLYWYRQAAGRGLQLLFYSVGIGQISSEVPQNLSASRPQDRQFILSSKKLLLSDSGFYLCAWSVGGAVQYFGPGTRLTVT.

This clonotype occurred many times. This chain uses TRBV6-1 with TRBJ1-2; D not resolved. CDR1 is MNHNS, CDR2 SASEGT, per germline. Trimming stripped 2 bases from V and 9 bases from J, with 13 bases between. This CDR3 has 13 amino acids. This CDR3 is CASSEHRRASYTF. The CDR3 DNA sequence: TGTGCCAGCAGTGAACACCGACGGGCGAGCTACACCTTC.

This clonotype occurred many times. This chain links TRBV20-1 with TRBJ2-7; 8 nucleotides agree with TRBD1. Per germline, CDR1 DFQATT and CDR2 SNEGSKA (reference sequence). This CDR3 has 13 amino acids. Trimming removed 3 bases from V and 5 bases from J; junction bases left unmatched: 6. The CDR3 spells CSASRGQGDEQYF. In DNA, the CDR3 is TGCAGTGCTAGCAGGGGGCAAGGGGACGAGCAGTACTTC.

This clonotype was seen repeatedly, ten times or more. The chain uses TRBV5-5 and TRBJ2-1, with unresolved D. This CDR3 has 15 residues. V lost 4 bases, J lost 0 bases, and 11 bases lay in between. Germline CDR1 and CDR2: SGHKS and YYEKEE (reference sequence). CDR3 bases: TGTGCCAGCAGCCCAGGACCGACCTCCTACAATGAGCAGTTCTTC. Encoded protein: CASSPGPTSYNEQFF.

In its sample, this clonotype was seen many times. This chain connects TRBV6-2 or TRBV6-3 to TRBJ1-5; the D is unclear. The CDR3 spans 11 residues. Trimming pared 2 bases from V and 11 bases from J, leaving 7 bases between. CDR1 is MNHEY and CDR2 is SVGEGT in the germline V gene. The CDR3 region has the DNA TGTGCCAGCAGTTACGGTTCAGCCCAGCATTTT. Amino acid sequence: CASSYGSAQHF.

This clonotype was seen only a few times. The genes are TRBV29-1 and TRBJ2-6, with D perhaps TRBD2 (6 bases). The V and J ends lost 4 bases and 2 bases respectively, with 15 bases between them. This CDR3 has 16 residues. The germline V gene encodes CDR1 SQVTM and CDR2 ANQGSEA. The CDR3 spells CSVVGGDLAGANVLTF. In DNA, the CDR3 is TGCAGCGTTGTTGGAGGGGACCTTGCTGGGGCCAACGTCCTGACTTTC.

This clonotype has a count of ten or more. V and J are TRBV5-1 and TRBJ1-1; the D gene is possibly TRBD1 (6 bases). Trimming pared 4 bases from V and 4 bases from J, leaving 14 bases between. This CDR3 region has 14 residues. Looked up from germline, CDR1 is SGHRS and CDR2 is YFSETQ. Here the CDR3 DNA reads TGCGCCAGCAGCCCGACAGGTCAGGGCACTGAAGCTTTCTTT. It codes for CASSPTGQGTEAFF.

The chain carries TRBV19 and TRBJ2-1, with D tentatively TRBD1 or TRBD2 (5 bases each). Germline values: CDR1 LNHDA, CDR2 SQIVND (reference sequence). Between the trimmed V and J ends, which lost 8 bases and 0 bases, there was a span of 14 bases. The CDR3 is 15 amino acids. CDR3 sequence (DNA): TGTGCCAGTCGGGACCTCACGAGCTCCTACAATGAGCAGTTCTTC. Its translation: CASRDLTSSYNEQFF.

This clonotype was counted between two and nine times. The chain uses TRBV6-1 and TRBJ1-2; 7 bases align to TRBD1. Trimming took 5 bases from V and 0 from J; bases not matched to a gene: 9. The length of the CDR3 is 16 residues. CDR1 and CDR2 from the germline V gene are MNHNS and SASEGT. CDR3 sequence reads: CASSSPRQGANYGYTF. The CDR3 coding sequence is TGTGCCAGCAGTAGCCCCCGACAGGGCGCTAACTATGGCTACACCTTC.

In its sample, this clonotype was seen many times. The DNA for the CDR3 is TGTGCCAGCAGTTGGGAGGCGGGACCTAAATACAATGAGCAGTTCTTC. Protein sequence: CASSWEAGPKYNEQFF. The rearrangement joins TRBV27 to TRBJ2-1; a possible D gene is TRBD2 (6 bases). The CDR3 totals 16 residues. Germline lookup yields CDR1 MNHEY and CDR2 SMNVEV (reference sequence). V gave up 4 bases and J gave up 4 bases, with 17 bases separating them.

This clonotype has at least ten counts. The chain carries TRBV7-2 and TRBJ2-1; 9 nucleotides match TRBD1. Germline CDR1 SGHTA, CDR2 FQGNSA. The CDR3 sequence is 14 residues long. J lost 12 bases, V lost 5 bases, and 11 bases had no gene match. The DNA for the CDR3 is TGTGCCAGCAGCGTAGTACAGGGGGCGGCTGTGCAGTTCTTC. The encoded protein is CASSVVQGAAVQFF. Combining the CDR3 with reference TRBV7-2 and TRBJ2-1 gives the whole variable domain GAGVSQSPSNKVTEKGKDVELRCDPISGHTALYWYRQSLGQGLEFLIYFQGNSAPDKSGLPSDRFSAERTGGSVSTLTIQRTQQEDSAVYLCASSVVQGAAVQFFGPGTRLTVL.

This clonotype was picked up many times. The V and J genes are TRBV7-2 and TRBJ2-1, with TRBD2 matching over 10 bases. The CDR3 spans 16 residues. The trim removed 6 bases at V and 3 bases at J, leaving 8 bases unmatched. CDR1 and CDR2 (germline): SGHTA, FQGNSA. The CDR3 reads CASSPIAGGLYNEQFF. For the CDR3, the DNA is TGTGCCAGCAGTCCGATAGCGGGGGGACTCTACAATGAGCAGTTCTTC.

The J gene is TRBJ1-1, the V gene TRBV5-4; possibly TRBD1 for D (6 bases). This CDR3 spans 15 amino acids. Trimming left V 4 bases short and J 1 base short, with 14 bases between. CDR1 and CDR2 from the germline V gene are SGHNT and YYREEE (reference sequence). The CDR3 sequence is CASSRGTYKNTEAFF. CDR3 DNA sequence: TGTGCCAGCAGCCGAGGGACATACAAGAACACTGAAGCTTTCTTT.

This clonotype has at least ten counts. V and J are TRBV7-2 and TRBJ1-4; maybe TRBD1 (5 bases). V lost 5 bases and J 5 bases, leaving 15 bases between the germline ends. Germline CDR1 is SGHTA and CDR2 is FQGNSA. This CDR3 spans 15 amino acids. CDR3 amino acids: CASSHDGAPNEKLFF. Written as DNA, the CDR3 is TGTGCCAGCAGCCATGACGGGGCTCCGAATGAAAAACTGTTTTTT.

This clonotype was recorded only once. J is TRBJ2-7 and V is TRBV6-1; 9 positions match TRBD1. Germline V gene sequence: CDR1 MNHNS, CDR2 SASEGT. Losses at the gene ends were 6 bases for V and 0 bases for J; bases not matched to a gene: 6. The CDR3 runs 15 residues. Written as DNA, the CDR3 is TGTGCCAGCAGCCAAGGACAGGGGATCTCCTACGAGCAGTACTTC. The encoded protein is CASSQGQGISYEQYF.

This clonotype was picked up a small number of times. The chain couples TRBV7-9 to TRBJ1-4; 10 bases line up with TRBD1. Unmatched junction bases numbered 4, after V lost 4 bases and J lost 8 bases. The CDR3 sequence is 14 residues long. The germline gives CDR1 SEHNR, CDR2 FQNEAQ (reference sequence). The CDR3 spells CASSSGQGFEKLFF. Here the CDR3 DNA reads TGTGCCAGCAGCTCGGGACAGGGGTTCGAAAAACTGTTTTTT.

This clonotype was observed many times. The chain is built from TRBV7-2 and TRBJ1-2, with 7 bases identical to TRBD1. The CDR3 covers 17 residues. V lost 3 bases and J lost 4; bases outside the gene matches: 14. The germline V gene encodes CDR1 SGHTA and CDR2 FQGNSA. CDR3 sequence: CASSFGTRGRDFYGYTF. The CDR3 DNA is TGTGCCAGCAGCTTTGGGACCAGGGGGAGGGATTTCTATGGCTACACCTTC. The variable domain in full, completed from reference TRBV7-2 and TRBJ1-2, reads GAGVSQSPSNKVTEKGKDVELRCDPISGHTALYWYRQSLGQGLEFLIYFQGNSAPDKSGLPSDRFSAERTGGSVSTLTIQRTQQEDSAVYLCASSFGTRGRDFYGYTFGSGTRLTVV.

Points on this clonotype: This may be a read error: a much more frequent sequence differs by one nucleotide. The V call is TRBV3-1, the J call TRBJ2-3; D remains unclear. Germline V gives CDR1 LGHDT, CDR2 YNNKEL (reference sequence). Between the trimmed V and J ends, which lost 6 bases and 1 base, there was a span of 20 bases. The CDR3 totals 17 residues. The CDR3: CASSQDQPPRGTDTQYF. The CDR3 nucleotides are TGTGCCAGCAGTCAGGACCAACCCCCACGGGGCACAGATACGCAGTATTTT.

This clonotype was recorded many times. The chain employs TRBV5-8 and TRBJ2-1; D remains unclear. The CDR3 contains 15 residues. V lost 6 bases and J 0 bases, leaving 13 bases between the germline ends. Germline V gives CDR1 SGHTS, CDR2 YDEGEE. CDR3 nucleotide sequence: TGTGCCAGCACCCTAACTCCCAGCTCCTACAATGAGCAGTTCTTC. It specifies CASTLTPSSYNEQFF.

The genes are TRBV7-9 and TRBJ1-1; D is unresolved. Germline values: CDR1 SEHNR, CDR2 FQNEAQ (reference sequence). Trimming cost V 6 bases and J 0 bases, with 8 bases left between them. The CDR3 is 13 amino acids. The CDR3 DNA is TGTGCCAGCAGTTGGTTACTGAACACTGAAGCTTTCTTT. Translation gives CASSWLLNTEAFF.

This clonotype was detected a few times. V and J are TRBV18 and TRBJ2-2; D call uncertain. The CDR3 runs 13 residues. Germline V lookup: CDR1 KGHSH, CDR2 LQKENI. Trimming cost V 3 bases and J 6 bases, with 8 bases left between them. As DNA, the CDR3 is TGTGCCAGCTCACCGAGGCTAGCCGGGGAGCTGTTTTTT. Translated, it gives CASSPRLAGELFF.